Shown below are 21 T cell receptor beta chains from a single sample sequenced in a study of blood T cell repertoires in COVID-19 (dated by TCRdb to 2020 to 2022). The library came from the immunoSEQ multiplex PCR assay. In TCRdb, the immuneACCESS table is reduced to in-frame sequences with V and J assigned. These tables do not hold every clone; where another copy was compared, an unresolved V gene accounts for under half, and the others remain unexplained. In this sample the table shows under 80,000 clones, 85% to 90% of which occur a single time. The top ten hold over 6.5% of the sample. The sequencing sample was made of peripheral blood. The receptors originated from a woman at least 80 years old with active COVID-19.

The chain carries TRBV5-4 and TRBJ1-1; D is undetermined. The CDR3 runs to 14 residues. Trimming left V 0 bases short and J 5 bases short, with 11 bases between. Germline loops: CDR1 SGHNT, CDR2 YYREEE (reference sequence). DNA for the CDR3: TGTGCCAGCAGCTTGGCCGTCAGCGGGACTGAAGCTTTCTTT. As protein: CASSLAVSGTEAFF.

The rearrangement links TRBV7-6 to TRBJ2-1; tentative D call: TRBD2 (6 bases). CDR3 size: 15 residues. Germline V gene data show CDR1 as SGHVS and CDR2 as FNYEAQ. Trimming took off 5 bases at V and 4 bases at J, with 15 bases between the two ends. CDR3 sequence reads: CASSPPGVHYNEQFF. The CDR3 region has the DNA TGTGCCAGCAGCCCCCCGGGGGTGCATTACAATGAGCAGTTCTTC. The variable domain in full, completed from reference TRBV7-6 and TRBJ2-1, reads GAGVSQSPRYKVTKRGQDVALRCDPISGHVSLYWYRQALGQGPEFLTYFNYEAQQDKSGLPNDRFSAERPEGSISTLTIQRTEQRDSAMYRCASSPPGVHYNEQFFGPGTRLTVL.

The rearrangement links TRBV9 to TRBJ2-3, with TRBD2 as a possible D gene (6 bases). The CDR3 loop spans 16 amino acids. Germline loops: CDR1 SGDLS, CDR2 YYNGEE. The V and J ends lost 2 bases and 1 base respectively, with 14 bases between them. The CDR3 region has the DNA TGTGCCAGCAGCGTCCTGAGCGGGCACGGCACAGATACGCAGTATTTT. It specifies CASSVLSGHGTDTQYF.

J is TRBJ2-7 and V is TRBV7-9, with TRBD2 identical over 11 bases. Looked up from germline, CDR1 is SEHNR and CDR2 is FQNEAQ (reference sequence). V gave up 5 bases and J gave up 1 base; unmatched junction bases: 4. The CDR3 has 15 amino acids. The CDR3 DNA follows: TGTGCCAGCAGCCAGGGACTAGCGGTGTCCTACGAGCAGTACTTC. Encoded protein: CASSQGLAVSYEQYF. Variable domain in full (rest from reference TRBV7-9 and TRBJ2-7): DTGVSQNPRHKITKRGQNVTFRCDPISEHNRLYWYRQTLGQGPEFLTYFQNEAQLEKSRLLSDRFSAERPKGSFSTLEIQRTEQGDSAMYLCASSQGLAVSYEQYFGPGTRLTVT.

The sample holds a few counts of this clone. This rearrangement joins TRBV7-2 to TRBJ1-2; a weak D match, TRBD1 (5 bases). The CDR3 length is 19 residues. Looked up from germline, CDR1 is SGHTA and CDR2 is FQGNSA. The ends were cut back, 2 bases at V and 5 bases at J, with 27 bases in the middle. The CDR3 region has the DNA TGTGCCAGCAGCTTATCTCCAGGCCGGGTGCAGGGCGCGGGGTATGGCTACACCTTC. Encoded protein: CASSLSPGRVQGAGYGYTF.

This sequence joins TRBV29-1 and TRBJ2-7; TRBD1 matches at 8 bases. The germline V gene encodes CDR1 SQVTM and CDR2 ANQGSEA. CDR3 length: 14 residues. J gave up 6 bases and V 3 bases, and 10 bases lay outside the gene matches. CDR3 sequence: CSVDVDRARGEQYF. The CDR3 DNA sequence: TGCAGCGTTGATGTGGACAGGGCCCGGGGCGAGCAGTACTTC.

The chain uses TRBV10-3 and TRBJ2-5; D is possibly TRBD1 (6 bases). Germline V CDR1 and CDR2: ENHRY, SYGVKD. V was shortened by 5 bases and J by 4 bases, with 11 bases between the two germline ends. The CDR3 has 13 residues. This chain's CDR3 is CAISTGQLETQYF. The CDR3 region has the DNA TGTGCCATCAGTACAGGGCAGTTAGAGACCCAGTACTTC.

V and J are TRBV7-9 and TRBJ2-1, with unresolved D. CDR3 length equals 12 residues. The ends were cut back, 5 bases at V and 9 bases at J, with 11 bases in the middle. Germline values: CDR1 SEHNR, CDR2 FQNEAQ (reference sequence). The CDR3 DNA reads as TGTGCCAGCAGCCAGGTAATGGTTGAGCAGTTCTTC. Translated, it gives CASSQVMVEQFF.

J is TRBJ2-1 and V is TRBV9, with TRBD2 matching over 10 bases. V lost 0 bases to trimming and J lost 6 bases; unmatched junction nucleotides: 3. There are 15 residues in the CDR3. Germline-derived CDR1 and CDR2 are SGDLS and YYNGEE. The CDR3 loop reads CASSVASGSANEQFF. The CDR3 region has the DNA TGTGCCAGCAGCGTAGCTAGCGGGAGTGCCAATGAGCAGTTCTTC.

The chain has TRBV5-6 and TRBJ2-5; D perhaps matches TRBD1 (6 bases). This CDR3 has 13 amino acids. Trimming left V 0 bases short and J 7 bases short, with 10 bases between. Per the germline V gene, CDR1 is SGHDT and CDR2 is YYEEEE. The CDR3 DNA is TGTGCCAGCAGCTTGGGACAGGTGGTGACCCAGTACTTC. Translated, it gives CASSLGQVVTQYF.

This chain links TRBV30 with TRBJ2-2; D call uncertain. Germline values: CDR1 GTSNPN, CDR2 SVGIG (reference sequence). The CDR3 has 12 amino acids. The V end was cut by 5 bases, the J end by 1 base, with 5 bases between. The CDR3 DNA is TGTGCCTGGGCCGGGAACACCGGGGAGCTGTTTTTT. As protein: CAWAGNTGELFF.

About this clone: This CDR3 is also generated by other DNA sequences in the sample. The gene calls are TRBV11-2 and TRBJ2-7; a possible D gene is TRBD2 (6 bases). Trimming took off 2 bases at V and 4 bases at J, with 6 bases between the two ends. The length of the CDR3 is 12 residues. Germline assignment: CDR1 SGHAT and CDR2 FQNNGV. In nucleotides, the CDR3 is TGTGCCAGCAGCTTAAGCGGGTACGAGCAGTACTTC. Its translation is CASSLSGYEQYF.

This clone has only one observation. The chain recombines TRBV19 with TRBJ2-5, with 12 nucleotides matching TRBD2. The V gene's germline CDR1 is LNHDA and CDR2 SQIVND (reference sequence). The CDR3 is made up of 19 amino acids. V shed 5 bases, J shed 6 bases, and the junction held 19 bases outside the gene matches. The CDR3 DNA follows: TGTGCCAGTAGTGTCCTTGGGCAGGGTCTAGCGGGAGGGCCACAGACCCAGTACTTC. Its protein product is CASSVLGQGLAGGPQTQYF.

J is TRBJ1-1 and V is TRBV7-3; the match to TRBD1 covers 7 bases. Germline assignment: CDR1 SGHTA and CDR2 FQGTGA. The CDR3 loop spans 14 amino acids. V shed 0 bases, J shed 3 bases, and the junction held 1 base outside the gene matches. The chain's CDR3 is CASSLTQGDTEAFF. CDR3 nucleotide sequence: TGTGCCAGCAGCTTAACGCAGGGGGACACTGAAGCTTTCTTT.

This clone was seen only once. The chain joins TRBV28 to TRBJ1-1, with D possibly TRBD1 on 6 matching bases. CDR1 MDHEN and CDR2 SYDVKM come from the germline V gene. With 5 bases removed from V and 1 base from J, the gap between germline ends came to 17 bases. There are 16 residues in the CDR3. CDR3 sequence reads: CASSTPAQGSNTEAFF. The CDR3 coding sequence is TGTGCCAGCAGTACTCCGGCCCAGGGGTCGAACACTGAAGCTTTCTTT.

The J gene is TRBJ1-6, the V gene TRBV7-8; 7 bases are a match to TRBD1. This CDR3 contains 14 residues. Germline lookup yields CDR1 SGHVS and CDR2 FQNEAQ. Germline trimming cut 7 bases from V and 6 bases from J; bases unmatched to any gene: 6. The chain's CDR3 is CASIATGSNSPLHF. CDR3 sequence (DNA): TGTGCCAGCATCGCGACAGGGAGTAATTCACCCCTCCACTTT. The full variable domain, with the rest looked up from reference TRBV7-8 and TRBJ1-6, is GAGVSQSPRYKVAKRGQDVALRCDPISGHVSLFWYQQALGQGPEFLTYFQNEAQLDKSGLPSDRFFAERPEGSVSTLKIQRTQQEDSAVYLCASIATGSNSPLHFGNGTRLTVT.

The rearrangement links TRBV11-2 to TRBJ2-3; D might be TRBD2 (5 bases). V was pared by 1 base and J by 4 bases, with 9 bases between. The germline V gene encodes CDR1 SGHAT and CDR2 FQNNGV. This CDR3 comprises 14 residues. The CDR3 region has the DNA TGTGCCAGCAGCTTAGCCGGGGTCTCAGATACGCAGTATTTT. Translation gives CASSLAGVSDTQYF.

This rearrangement joins TRBV29-1 to TRBJ2-7; 9 bases line up with TRBD1. Germline assignment: CDR1 SQVTM and CDR2 ANQGSEA. The CDR3 covers 12 residues. The V segment lost 5 bases and the J segment 4 bases; nucleotides outside the gene matches: 3. The CDR3 is CSVQDRGYEQYF. The CDR3, as DNA: TGCAGCGTTCAGGACAGGGGTTACGAGCAGTACTTC.

The V and J genes are TRBV7-8 and TRBJ1-4, with 7 bases aligning to TRBD1. J gave up 6 bases and V 2 bases, and 3 bases lay outside the gene matches. Germline assignment: CDR1 SGHVS and CDR2 FQNEAQ. The CDR3 sequence is 14 residues long. CDR3 DNA: TGTGCCAGCAGCTTATACAGGGGAGATGAAAAACTGTTTTTT. Its protein product is CASSLYRGDEKLFF.

V usage is TRBV10-1 and J usage is TRBJ2-1; the D gene is possibly TRBD1 (5 bases). The CDR3 totals 18 residues. Trimming cost V 4 bases and J 4 bases, with 23 bases left between them. The germline CDR1 and CDR2 sequences are WNHNN and SYGVQD (reference sequence). The CDR3 spells CASSGPPLQGKIYNEQFF. CDR3 coding DNA: TGCGCCAGCAGTGGCCCCCCACTGCAGGGTAAGATTTACAATGAGCAGTTCTTC.

The count of this clone is one. The gene calls are TRBV7-9 and TRBJ1-1, with a possible D match to TRBD1 (5 bases). The length of the CDR3 is 13 residues. Germline CDR1 and CDR2: SEHNR and FQNEAQ (reference sequence). Trimming took off 3 bases at V and 6 bases at J, with 11 bases between the two ends. This CDR3 is CASSFTGGAEAFF. The CDR3 DNA follows: TGTGCCAGCAGCTTTACAGGAGGGGCTGAAGCTTTCTTT.